A selection of T cell receptor beta chains follows, all from one sample in a study of shared clonotypes between healthy human individuals. Profiling relied on immunoSEQ multiplex PCR, and the TCRdb table lists in-frame clones only, not all of them. This sample yields about 1.5 million clones, of which under 99% are seen a single time; around 0.45% belongs to the top ten. The sequencing input was naive CD4+ T cells sorted from blood. All receptors derive from a man aged 30 to 39 in good health. Each CDR3 is given with its conserved first and last residue. A D gene is named only where the DNA matches it firmly.

D,V,J,CDR3
TRBD1,TRBV19,TRBJ2-7,CASSPGQGPYEQYF
TRBD1,TRBV7-2,TRBJ1-3,CASSRGTGTGNTIYF
TRBD1,TRBV5-1,TRBJ2-7,CASSLPGQGYEQYF
.,TRBV7-9,TRBJ2-1,CASSLGLRNEQFF
TRBD2,TRBV7-9,TRBJ2-5,CASSSPGLGETQYF
TRBD2,TRBV9,TRBJ2-2,CASSVASGSVTGELFF
TRBD1,TRBV16,TRBJ1-5,CASSQPQDRARQPQHF
.,TRBV5-1,TRBJ1-2,CASSPETGGYGYTF
TRBD2,TRBV11-2,TRBJ2-1,CASSLESSGSWGTGYNEQFF
.,TRBV13,TRBJ2-2,CASSLNPPTPTVELFF
TRBD2,TRBV4-1,TRBJ2-7,CASSQDRGGSGPYEQYF
.,TRBV7-2,TRBJ2-1,CASSLDGLRAQFF